Following are 5 T cell receptor beta chains from one sample sequenced in a study of T cell repertoires in cytomegalovirus infection. TCRdb re-derived calls from the reads in MiXCR, one entry per CDR3 protein. The sample lists approximately 750,000 distinct CDR3 sequences; 35% to 40% were seen once. Sequencing was performed on PBMCs. The receptors were gathered from a human donor in good health (CMV status not recorded). Some clones in this sample may be carry-over from other donors' samples.

V and J are TRBV27 and TRBJ1-5; the D gene is possibly TRBD1 (5 bases). The CDR3 is made up of 14 amino acids. V was pared by 4 bases and J by 5 bases, with 12 bases between. The germline gives CDR1 MNHEY, CDR2 SMNVEV (reference sequence). CDR3 in amino acids: CASSWTSTYQPQHF. The CDR3 coding sequence is TGTGCCAGCAGTTGGACATCTACATATCAGCCCCAGCATTTT.

A word on this clonotype: One junction end does not reproduce the germline sequence, and a read error may be involved. This chain connects TRBV7-8 to TRBJ2-7, with D unclear. Germline values: CDR1 SGHVS, CDR2 FQNEAQ. This CDR3 is built from 14 residues. Here the CDR3 reads CTSSLRVYGNEQYF. CDR3 nucleotide sequence: TGTACCAGCAGCTTACGGGTCTATGGTAACGAGCAGTACTTC.

This clonotype was seen more than once but under ten times. V and J are TRBV28 and TRBJ1-5; D is possibly TRBD1 (5 bases). The CDR3 runs 15 residues. The ends were cut back, 5 bases at V and 3 bases at J, with 14 bases in the middle. The V gene's germline CDR1 is MDHEN and CDR2 SYDVKM. In DNA form, the CDR3 reads TGTGCCAGCAGTCCCCCCGGGGGGGACAATCAGCCCCAGCATTTT. Amino acid sequence: CASSPPGGDNQPQHF.

CDR3 in DNA: TGTGCCAGTAGTATTAAGTGGAGATACCGCCATCAGCCCCAGCATTTT. Its protein product is CASSIKWRYRHQPQHF. The genes are TRBV19 and TRBJ1-5; no reliable D call. Per germline, CDR1 LNHDA and CDR2 SQIVND (reference sequence). CDR3 size: 16 residues. Trimming pared 3 bases from V and 5 bases from J, leaving 17 bases between.

This rearrangement joins TRBV12-3 or TRBV12-4 to TRBJ2-5; 9 bases match TRBD1. V dropped 6 bases and J dropped 9; count of bases not matched to a gene: 2. CDR3 length: 11 residues. For the CDR3, the DNA is TGTGCCAGCAGCAGGACAGGGGCCCAGTACTTC. Translated, it gives CASSRTGAQYF.